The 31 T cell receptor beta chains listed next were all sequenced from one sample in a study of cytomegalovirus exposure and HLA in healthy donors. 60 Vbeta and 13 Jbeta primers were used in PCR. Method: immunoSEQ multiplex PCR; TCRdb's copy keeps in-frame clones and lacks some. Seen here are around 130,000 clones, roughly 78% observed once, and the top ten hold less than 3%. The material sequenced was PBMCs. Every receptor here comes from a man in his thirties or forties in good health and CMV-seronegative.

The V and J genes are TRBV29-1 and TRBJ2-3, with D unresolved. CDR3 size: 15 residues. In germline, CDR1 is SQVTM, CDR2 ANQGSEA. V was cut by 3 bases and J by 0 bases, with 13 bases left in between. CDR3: CSVDLASSSTDTQYF. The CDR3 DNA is TGCAGCGTTGACCTGGCATCGTCTAGCACAGATACGCAGTATTTT.

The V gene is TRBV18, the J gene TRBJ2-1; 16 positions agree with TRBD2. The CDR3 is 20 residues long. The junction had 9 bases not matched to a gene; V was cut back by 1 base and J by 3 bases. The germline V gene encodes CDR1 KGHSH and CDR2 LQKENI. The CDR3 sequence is CASSPQTGLAGGGDYNEQFF. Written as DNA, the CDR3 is TGTGCCAGCTCACCACAAACGGGACTAGCGGGAGGGGGGGACTACAATGAGCAGTTCTTC. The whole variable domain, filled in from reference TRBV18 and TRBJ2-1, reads NAGVMQNPRHLVRRRGQEARLRCSPMKGHSHVYWYRQLPEEGLKFMVYLQKENIIDESGMPKERFSAEFPKEGPSILRIQQVVRGDSAAYFCASSPQTGLAGGGDYNEQFFGPGTRLTVL.

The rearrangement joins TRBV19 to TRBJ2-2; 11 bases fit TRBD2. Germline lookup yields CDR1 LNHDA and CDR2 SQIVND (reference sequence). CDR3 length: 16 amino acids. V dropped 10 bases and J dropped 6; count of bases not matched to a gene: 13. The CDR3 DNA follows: TGTGCCACCAGCGAACTAGCGGGAGTAGAGTCCGGGGAGCTGTTTTTT. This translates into CATSELAGVESGELFF.

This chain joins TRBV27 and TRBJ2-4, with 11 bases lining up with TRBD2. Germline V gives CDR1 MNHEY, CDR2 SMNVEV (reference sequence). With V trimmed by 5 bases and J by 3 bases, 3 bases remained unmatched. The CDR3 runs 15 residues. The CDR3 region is CASSPGTSGKNIQYF. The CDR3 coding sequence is TGTGCCAGCAGTCCGGGGACTAGCGGCAAAAACATTCAGTACTTC.

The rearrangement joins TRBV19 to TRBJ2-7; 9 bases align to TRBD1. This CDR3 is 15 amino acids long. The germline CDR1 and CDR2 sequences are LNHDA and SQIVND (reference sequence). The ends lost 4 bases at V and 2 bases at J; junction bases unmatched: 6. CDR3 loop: CASSSQGQGAYEQYF. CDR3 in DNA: TGTGCCAGTAGTAGCCAGGGACAGGGAGCCTACGAGCAGTACTTC.

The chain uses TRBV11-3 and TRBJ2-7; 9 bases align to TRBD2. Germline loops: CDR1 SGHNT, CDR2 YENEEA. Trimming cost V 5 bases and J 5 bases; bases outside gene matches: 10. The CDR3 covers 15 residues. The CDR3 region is CASSPSSGIGDEQYF. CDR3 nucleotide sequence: TGTGCCAGCAGCCCATCTAGCGGGATCGGCGACGAGCAGTACTTC.

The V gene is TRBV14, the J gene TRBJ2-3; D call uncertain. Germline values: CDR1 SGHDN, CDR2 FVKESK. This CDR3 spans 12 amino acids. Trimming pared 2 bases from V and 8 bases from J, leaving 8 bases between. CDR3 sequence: CASSQNGRTQYF. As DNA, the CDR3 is TGTGCCAGCAGCCAAAATGGCCGTACGCAGTATTTT.

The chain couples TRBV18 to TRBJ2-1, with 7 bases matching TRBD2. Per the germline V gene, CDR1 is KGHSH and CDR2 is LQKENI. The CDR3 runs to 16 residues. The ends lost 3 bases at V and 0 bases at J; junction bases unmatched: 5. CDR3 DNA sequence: TGTGCCAGCTCACCGCTGGGGGAGGGCTCCTACAATGAGCAGTTCTTC. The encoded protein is CASSPLGEGSYNEQFF.

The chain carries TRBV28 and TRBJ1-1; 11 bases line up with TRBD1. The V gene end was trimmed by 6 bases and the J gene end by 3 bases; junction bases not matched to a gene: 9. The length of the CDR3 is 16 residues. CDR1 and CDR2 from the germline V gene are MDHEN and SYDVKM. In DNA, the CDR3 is TGTGCCAGCAGCCCACCCGGACAGGGGGCGGACACTGAAGCTTTCTTT. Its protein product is CASSPPGQGADTEAFF.

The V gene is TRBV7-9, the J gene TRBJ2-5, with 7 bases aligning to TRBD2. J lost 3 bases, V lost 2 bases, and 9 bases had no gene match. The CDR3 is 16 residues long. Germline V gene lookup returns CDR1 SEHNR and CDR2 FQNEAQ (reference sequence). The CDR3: CASSLKPGSGEETQYF. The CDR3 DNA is TGTGCCAGCAGCTTAAAGCCTGGAAGCGGGGAAGAGACCCAGTACTTC. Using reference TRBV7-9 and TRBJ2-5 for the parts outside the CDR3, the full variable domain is DTGVSQNPRHKITKRGQNVTFRCDPISEHNRLYWYRQTLGQGPEFLTYFQNEAQLEKSRLLSDRFSAERPKGSFSTLEIQRTEQGDSAMYLCASSLKPGSGEETQYFGPGTRLLVL.

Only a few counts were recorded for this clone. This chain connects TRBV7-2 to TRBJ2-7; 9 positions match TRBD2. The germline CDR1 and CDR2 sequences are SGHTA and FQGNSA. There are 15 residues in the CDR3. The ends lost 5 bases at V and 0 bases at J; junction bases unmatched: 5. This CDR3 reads CASSVVLAGSYEQYF. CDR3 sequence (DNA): TGTGCCAGCAGCGTAGTACTAGCGGGCTCCTACGAGCAGTACTTC.

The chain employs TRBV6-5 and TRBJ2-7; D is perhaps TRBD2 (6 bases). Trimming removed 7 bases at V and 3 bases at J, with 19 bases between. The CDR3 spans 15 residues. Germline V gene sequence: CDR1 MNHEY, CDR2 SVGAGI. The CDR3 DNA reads TGTGCCAGCACTCCACGGTCGGACTACCACTACGAGCAGTACTTC. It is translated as CASTPRSDYHYEQYF.

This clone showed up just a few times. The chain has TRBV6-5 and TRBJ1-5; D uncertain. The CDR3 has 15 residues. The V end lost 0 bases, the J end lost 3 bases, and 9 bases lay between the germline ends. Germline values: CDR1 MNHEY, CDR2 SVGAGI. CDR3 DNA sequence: TGTGCCAGCAGTTACTCGCACAGATCCAATCAGCCCCAGCATTTT. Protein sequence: CASSYSHRSNQPQHF.

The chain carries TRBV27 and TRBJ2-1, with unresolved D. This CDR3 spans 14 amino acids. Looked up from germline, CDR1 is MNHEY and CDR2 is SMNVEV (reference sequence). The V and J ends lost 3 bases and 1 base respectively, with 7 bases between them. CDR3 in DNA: TGTGCCAGCAGTTTCACAAATTCCTACAATGAGCAGTTCTTC. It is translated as CASSFTNSYNEQFF.

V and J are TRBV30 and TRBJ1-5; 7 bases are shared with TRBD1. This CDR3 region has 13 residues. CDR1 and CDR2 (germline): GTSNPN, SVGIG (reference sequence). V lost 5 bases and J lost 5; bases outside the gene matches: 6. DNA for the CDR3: TGTGCCTGGGGACAGGTCCCTCATCAGCCCCAGCATTTT. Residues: CAWGQVPHQPQHF.

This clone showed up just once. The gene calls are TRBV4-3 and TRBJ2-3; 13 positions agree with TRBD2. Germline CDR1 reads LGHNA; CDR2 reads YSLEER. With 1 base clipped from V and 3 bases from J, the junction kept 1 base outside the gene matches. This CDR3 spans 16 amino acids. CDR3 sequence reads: CASSQGLAGGTDTQYF. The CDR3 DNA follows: TGCGCCAGCAGCCAAGGACTAGCGGGAGGTACAGATACGCAGTATTTT.

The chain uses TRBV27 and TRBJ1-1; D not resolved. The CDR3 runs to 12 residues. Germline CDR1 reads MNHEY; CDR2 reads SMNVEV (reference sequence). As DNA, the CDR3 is TGTGCGGTTGGCCCCCCGAACACTGAAGCTTTCTTT. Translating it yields CAVGPPNTEAFF.

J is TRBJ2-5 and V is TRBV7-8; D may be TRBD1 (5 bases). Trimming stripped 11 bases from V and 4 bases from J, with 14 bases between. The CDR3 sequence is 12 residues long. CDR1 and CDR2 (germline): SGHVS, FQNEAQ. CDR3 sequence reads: CASTTTAETQYF. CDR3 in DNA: TGTGCCTCCACGACGACAGCAGAGACCCAGTACTTC.

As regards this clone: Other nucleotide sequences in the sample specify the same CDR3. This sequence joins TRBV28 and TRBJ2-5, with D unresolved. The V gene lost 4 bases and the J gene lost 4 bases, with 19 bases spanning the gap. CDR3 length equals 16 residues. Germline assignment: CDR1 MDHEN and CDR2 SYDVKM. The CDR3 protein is CASSSWIKTPGETQYF. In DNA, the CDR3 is TGTGCCAGCAGTTCCTGGATAAAAACACCGGGAGAGACCCAGTACTTC.

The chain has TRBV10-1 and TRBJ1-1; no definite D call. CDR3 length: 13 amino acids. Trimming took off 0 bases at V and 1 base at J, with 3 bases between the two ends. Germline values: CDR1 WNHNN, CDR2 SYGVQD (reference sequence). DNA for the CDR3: TGCGCCAGCAGTGAGTCCCAGAACACTGAAGCTTTCTTT. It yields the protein CASSESQNTEAFF.

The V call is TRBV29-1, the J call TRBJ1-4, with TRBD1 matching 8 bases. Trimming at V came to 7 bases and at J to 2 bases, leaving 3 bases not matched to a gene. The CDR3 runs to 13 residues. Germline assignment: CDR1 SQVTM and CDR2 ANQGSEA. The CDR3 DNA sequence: TGCAGCGCTGGACAGGGCACTAATGAAAAACTGTTTTTT. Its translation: CSAGQGTNEKLFF. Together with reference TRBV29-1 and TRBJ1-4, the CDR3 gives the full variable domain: SAVISQKPSRDICQRGTSLTIQCQVDSQVTMMFWYRQQPGQSLTLIATANQGSEATYESGFVIDKFPISRPNLTFSTLTVSNMSPEDSSIYLCSAGQGTNEKLFFGSGTQLSVL.

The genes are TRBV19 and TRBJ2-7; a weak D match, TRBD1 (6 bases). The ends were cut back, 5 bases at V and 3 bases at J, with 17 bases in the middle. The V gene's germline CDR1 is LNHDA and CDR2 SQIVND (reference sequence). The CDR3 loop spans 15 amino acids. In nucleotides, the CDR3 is TGTGCCAGTAGTCCCGGGCAGGGACACAGCTACGAGCAGTACTTC. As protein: CASSPGQGHSYEQYF. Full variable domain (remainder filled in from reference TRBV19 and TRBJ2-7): DGGITQSPKYLFRKEGQNVTLSCEQNLNHDAMYWYRQDPGQGLRLIYYSQIVNDFQKGDIAEGYSVSREKKESFPLTVTSAQKNPTAFYLCASSPGQGHSYEQYFGPGTRLTVT.

In nucleotides, the CDR3 is TGTGCCAGCAGCCCAACCGGGACTAGACCCACAGATACGCAGTATTTT. As protein: CASSPTGTRPTDTQYF. V usage is TRBV7-9 and J usage is TRBJ2-3, with TRBD2 matching over 8 bases. The J segment lost 2 bases and the V segment lost 5 bases, leaving 9 bases of the junction unmatched. The germline CDR1 and CDR2 sequences are SEHNR and FQNEAQ (reference sequence). This CDR3 spans 16 amino acids.

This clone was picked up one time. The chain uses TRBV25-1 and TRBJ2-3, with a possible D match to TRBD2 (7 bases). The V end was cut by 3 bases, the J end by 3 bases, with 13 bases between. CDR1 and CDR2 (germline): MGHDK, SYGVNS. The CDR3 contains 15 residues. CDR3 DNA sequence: TGTGCCAGCAGTGAGGGGGGCGGGAGTACAGATACGCAGTATTTT. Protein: CASSEGGGSTDTQYF.

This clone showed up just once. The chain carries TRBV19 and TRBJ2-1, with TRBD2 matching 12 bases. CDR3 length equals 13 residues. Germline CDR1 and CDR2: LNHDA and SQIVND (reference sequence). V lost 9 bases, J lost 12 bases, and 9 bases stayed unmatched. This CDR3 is CASTSSGRAGQFF. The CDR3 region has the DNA TGTGCCAGCACTTCTAGCGGGAGGGCGGGGCAGTTCTTC.

Here the CDR3 DNA reads TGCGCCAGCAGTGACAGGGACTCGACGTCTTTACCCCAGCATTTT. Amino acids: CASSDRDSTSLPQHF. V gene TRBV10-2 combines with J gene TRBJ1-5; D is perhaps TRBD1 (5 bases). The V and J ends lost 3 bases and 10 bases respectively, with 19 bases between them. Germline CDR1 is WSHSY and CDR2 is SAAADI. The CDR3 loop spans 15 amino acids.

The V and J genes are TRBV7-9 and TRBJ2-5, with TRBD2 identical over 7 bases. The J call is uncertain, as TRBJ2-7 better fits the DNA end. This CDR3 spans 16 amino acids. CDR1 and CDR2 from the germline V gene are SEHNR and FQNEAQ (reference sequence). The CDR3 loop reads CASSLPSGHLTYEQYF. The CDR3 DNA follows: TGTGCCAGCAGCTTACCTAGCGGACACCTTACCTACGAGCAGTACTTC.

CDR3 in amino acids: CASTDNTRATYYTGELFF. The CDR3 region has the DNA TGTGCCAGTACGGATAATACTAGAGCGACTTACTACACCGGGGAGCTGTTTTTT. V usage is TRBV19 and J usage is TRBJ2-2; weak D call: TRBD2 (5 bases). The germline V gene encodes CDR1 LNHDA and CDR2 SQIVND (reference sequence). Deletions cut 7 bases from V and 3 bases from J, with 24 bases between. The CDR3 consists of 18 residues.

The CDR3 nucleotides are TGTGCCAGCAGTTACTCGAGAGGACTAGCGGGAGTAGAGCAGTTCTTC. Protein: CASSYSRGLAGVEQFF. The V call is TRBV6-5, the J call TRBJ2-1, with 13 bases aligning to TRBD2. The CDR3 length is 16 residues. V shed 0 bases and J 10 bases; nucleotides not matched to a gene: 6. In germline, CDR1 is MNHEY, CDR2 SVGAGI.

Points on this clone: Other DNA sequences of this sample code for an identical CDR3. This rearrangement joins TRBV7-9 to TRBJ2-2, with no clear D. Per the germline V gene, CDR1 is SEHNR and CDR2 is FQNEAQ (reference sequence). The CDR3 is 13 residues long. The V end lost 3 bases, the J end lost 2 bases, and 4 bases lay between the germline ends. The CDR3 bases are TGTGCCAGCAGCTTGCTAAACACCGGGGAGCTGTTTTTT. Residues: CASSLLNTGELFF.

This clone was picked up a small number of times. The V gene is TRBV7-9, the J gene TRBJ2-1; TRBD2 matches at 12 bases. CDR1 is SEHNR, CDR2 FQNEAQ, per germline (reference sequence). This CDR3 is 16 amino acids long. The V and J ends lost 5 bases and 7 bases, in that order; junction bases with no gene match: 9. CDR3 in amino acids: CASSPATSGRGNEQFF. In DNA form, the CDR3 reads TGTGCCAGCAGCCCAGCGACTAGCGGGAGAGGAAATGAGCAGTTCTTC.